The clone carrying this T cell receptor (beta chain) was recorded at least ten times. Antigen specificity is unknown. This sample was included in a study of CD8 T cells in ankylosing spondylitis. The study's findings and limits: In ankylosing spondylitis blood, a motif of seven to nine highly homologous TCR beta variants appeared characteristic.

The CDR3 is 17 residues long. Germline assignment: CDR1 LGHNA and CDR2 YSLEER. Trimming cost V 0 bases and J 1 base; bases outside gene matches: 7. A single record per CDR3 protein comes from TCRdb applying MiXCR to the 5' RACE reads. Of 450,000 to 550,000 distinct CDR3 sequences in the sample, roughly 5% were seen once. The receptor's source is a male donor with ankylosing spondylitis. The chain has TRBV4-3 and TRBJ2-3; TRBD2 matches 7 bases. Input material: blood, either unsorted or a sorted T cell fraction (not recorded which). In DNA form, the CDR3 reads TGCGCCAGCAGCCAAGACTTATTTGCGGGGGGCACAGATACGCAGTATTTT. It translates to CASSQDLFAGGTDTQYF.